This T cell receptor beta chain was profiled in a study of blood T cell repertoires in COVID-19. Study-level background: In each case, the material was cDNA or gDNA derived from T cells, B-cell-depleted T cells, or PBMCs.

Recruits, aged about 18 to 89 years, lived in approximately 26 US areas. Per the original data handling: Researchers report that nucleated cell counts were estimated from reference gene primer amplification. Assay used: immunoSEQ multiplex PCR; TCRdb lists only in-frame clones, some missing. The D gene and trimming were derived from the DNA, and the V and J assignments and clone size from that table. The repertoire has 350,000 or so clones, 88% of them found once; the top ten carry approximately 0.97%. Germline-derived CDR1 and CDR2 are SSHAT and FNYEAQ (reference sequence). The CDR3 is 15 residues long. J gave up 5 bases and V 4 bases, and 6 bases lay outside the gene matches.

The chain joins TRBV7-7 to TRBJ2-3; 10 nucleotides align to TRBD1. Specimen: PBMCs or T cells enriched from blood (not recorded which). The TCR sequence derives from a woman aged 25 to 39 who had been exposed to COVID-19. The CDR3 sequence is CASSSSGTGEDTQYF. CDR3 sequence (DNA): TGTGCCAGCAGCTCTTCCGGGACAGGGGAAGATACGCAGTATTTT.